This T cell receptor (beta chain) stems from a study of cytomegalovirus exposure and HLA in healthy donors. The study, taken as a whole, reports: Associated with cytomegalovirus, according to the listing, were around 160 TCR beta chains.

With regard to this clone: Its antigen is not identified. One end of the junction varies from germline; a read error may be responsible.

Produced via immunoSEQ multiplex PCR; TCRdb's table is partial and in-frame only. The sample comprises about 190,000 clones, 65% to 85% of which are singletons, and about 2.8% rests with the top ten. The specimen was PBMCs. This TCR was sampled from a woman aged 18-29 years in good health and CMV-seropositive.

This chain's CDR3 is CAGGADYAYTF. Written as DNA, the CDR3 is TGCGCCGGCGGGGCGGACTATGCCTACACCTTC. The chain recombines TRBV10-1 with TRBJ1-2; TRBD1 might be the D (5 bases). Germline lookup yields CDR1 WNHNN and CDR2 SYGVQD (reference sequence). The CDR3 runs 11 residues.